This T cell receptor beta chain was captured in a study of T cell repertoires in cytomegalovirus infection. Study-wide background: Public TCR beta signatures provided an indication of both CMV infection and a matching HLA type.

TCRdb used MiXCR to reprocess the reads, holding one entry per CDR3 protein. The sample lists roughly 54,000 distinct CDR3 sequences; 33% were seen once. Findings and limits, study-wide: There were carriers of CMV plus the relevant HLA, and cumulative public TCR beta family frequency identified them. The study found HLA-C-restricted CMV-specific TCR beta clonotypes dominating the ex vivo response.

On this clonotype itself: Its antigen remains unidentified.

The CDR3 has 13 residues. V was pared by 5 bases and J by 6 bases, with 6 bases of the junction left unmatched. Per the germline V gene, CDR1 is MDHEN and CDR2 is SYDVKM. This TCR derives from a human donor in good health (CMV status not recorded). Some clones in this sample may be carry-over from other donors' samples. Input material: PBMCs, sequenced either directly or after in vitro stimulation (not recorded which). This chain connects TRBV28 to TRBJ2-7; 8 nucleotides line up with TRBD1. The CDR3 here is CASSRSGGGEQYF. CDR3 sequence (DNA): TGTGCCAGCAGTCGGTCAGGGGGCGGCGAGCAGTACTTC.